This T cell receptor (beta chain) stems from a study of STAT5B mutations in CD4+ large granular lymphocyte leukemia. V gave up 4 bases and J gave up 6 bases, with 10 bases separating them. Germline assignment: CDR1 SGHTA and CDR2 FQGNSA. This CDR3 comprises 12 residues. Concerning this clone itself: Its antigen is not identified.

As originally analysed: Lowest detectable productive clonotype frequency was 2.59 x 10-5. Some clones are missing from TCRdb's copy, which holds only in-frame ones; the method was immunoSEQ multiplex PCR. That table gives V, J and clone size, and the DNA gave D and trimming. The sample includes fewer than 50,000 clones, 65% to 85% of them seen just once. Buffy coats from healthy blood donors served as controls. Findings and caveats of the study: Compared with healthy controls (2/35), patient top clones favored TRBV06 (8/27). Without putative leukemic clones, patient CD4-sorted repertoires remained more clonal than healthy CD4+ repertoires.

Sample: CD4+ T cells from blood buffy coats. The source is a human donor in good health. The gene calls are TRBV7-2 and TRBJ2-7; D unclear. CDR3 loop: CASSSRWAEQYF. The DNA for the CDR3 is TGTGCCAGCAGCTCTAGGTGGGCCGAGCAGTACTTC.